The 27 T cell receptor beta chains below all came from one sample that was sequenced in a study of shared clonotypes between healthy human individuals. Sequencing was performed with immunoSEQ multiplex PCR; in TCRdb, only in-frame clones are kept and a portion is missing. The sample has roughly 380,000 clones, about 96% seen once. Sequenced sample: memory CD8+ T cells sorted from blood. The subset here: CD45RO+ cells pooled with CCR7-negative TemRA cells. The origin of the receptors is a man aged 30-40 years in good health.

This chain joins TRBV2 and TRBJ2-7; D is unresolved. The CDR3 spans 16 residues. From germline, CDR1 is SNHLY and CDR2 FYNNEI. V gave up 0 bases and J gave up 2 bases, with 14 bases separating them. This chain's CDR3 is CASSEALRLHPYEQYF. The CDR3 DNA is TGTGCCAGCAGTGAAGCGCTTCGGCTCCATCCCTACGAGCAGTACTTC.

The chain is built from TRBV18 and TRBJ2-7, with no clear D. There are 13 residues in the CDR3. Germline CDR1 and CDR2: KGHSH and LQKENI. V dropped 2 bases and J dropped 4 bases, with 9 bases sitting between them. The CDR3 sequence is CASSPIVGYEQYF. The CDR3, as DNA: TGTGCCAGCTCACCAATTGTCGGATACGAGCAGTACTTC.

This chain connects TRBV19 to TRBJ1-5; maybe TRBD1 (6 bases). Germline CDR1 and CDR2: LNHDA and SQIVND (reference sequence). The V and J ends lost 1 base and 4 bases respectively, with 8 bases between them. The CDR3 length is 14 residues. CDR3 bases: TGTGCCAGTAGTATAGTGACAGGTAATCAGCCCCAGCATTTT. This gives the protein CASSIVTGNQPQHF.

Notes on this clone: The germline gene is not matched at one end of the junction; a read error may be the cause. The chain links TRBV27 to TRBJ2-7; D is unclear. The CDR3 covers 17 residues. The V gene's germline CDR1 is MNHEY and CDR2 SMNVEV (reference sequence). CDR3 in DNA: TGTGCCAGCAGTCCGTTCCCGACCAGCCGCAGCGCCTACGCGCAGTACTTC. Protein product: CASSPFPTSRSAYAQYF.

The chain carries TRBV25-1 and TRBJ1-3, with 7 bases lining up with TRBD1. Germline V gene lookup returns CDR1 MGHDK and CDR2 SYGVNS. V gave up 1 base and J gave up 1 base; unmatched junction bases: 4. The CDR3 spans 16 residues. For the CDR3, the DNA is TGTGCCAGCAGTGAATGGGGCAGGGGGTCTGGAAACACCATATATTTT. Protein sequence: CASSEWGRGSGNTIYF.

This chain uses TRBV4-2 with TRBJ2-3; weak D call: TRBD2 (7 bases). In germline, CDR1 is LGHNA, CDR2 YNFKEQ. The length of the CDR3 is 15 residues. The germline V and J ends were trimmed by 1 base and 2 bases, with 10 bases remaining between them. The CDR3 loop is CASSQVAGATDTQYF. In DNA, the CDR3 is TGTGCCAGCAGCCAAGTCGCGGGGGCCACAGATACGCAGTATTTT.

This rearrangement joins TRBV19 to TRBJ2-7; 7 bases are a match to TRBD2. CDR3 length equals 16 residues. V lost 3 bases, J lost 4 bases, and 12 bases stayed unmatched. Germline lookup yields CDR1 LNHDA and CDR2 SQIVND (reference sequence). The DNA for the CDR3 is TGTGCCAGTAGTATTAACTCGCGGGAGCGTCGGTACGAGCAGTACTTC. As protein: CASSINSRERRYEQYF.

This chain joins TRBV30 and TRBJ1-4; tentatively, D is TRBD1 (6 bases). V lost 2 bases, J lost 7 bases, and 14 bases lay in between. The germline CDR1 and CDR2 sequences are GTSNPN and SVGIG (reference sequence). The CDR3 runs 14 residues. CDR3 loop: CAWSWGRGGEKLFF. In DNA form, the CDR3 reads TGTGCCTGGAGTTGGGGGCGCGGGGGTGAAAAACTGTTTTTT.

In the case of this clone: This same CDR3 is encoded by further DNA sequences in the sample. The chain joins TRBV10-3 to TRBJ2-7, with D unresolved. The CDR3 loop spans 11 amino acids. Germline V lookup: CDR1 ENHRY, CDR2 SYGVKD. The ends were cut back, 2 bases at V and 4 bases at J, with 3 bases in the middle. CDR3 nucleotides: TGTGCCATCAGTGAGGGGTACGAGCAGTACTTC. It translates to CAISEGYEQYF.

Of note for this clone: Other nucleotide sequences from this sample produce the same CDR3. The chain links TRBV7-3 to TRBJ2-3, with 10 bases fitting TRBD2. This CDR3 is 15 amino acids long. Per the germline V gene, CDR1 is SGHTA and CDR2 is FQGTGA. V dropped 6 bases and J dropped 1; count of bases not matched to a gene: 4. CDR3 in amino acids: CASSPGTSGTDTQYF. The DNA of the CDR3 is TGTGCCAGCAGTCCCGGGACTAGCGGCACAGATACGCAGTATTTT.

The J gene is TRBJ2-6, the V gene TRBV9; D not resolved. The CDR3 consists of 14 residues. V shed 2 bases and J shed 0 bases, with 3 bases lying between them. Germline CDR1 reads SGDLS; CDR2 reads YYNGEE. The CDR3 DNA follows: TGTGCCAGCAGCGTTAGCTCTGGGGCCAACGTCCTGACTTTC. Amino acid sequence: CASSVSSGANVLTF. The full variable domain, in which reference TRBV9 and TRBJ2-6 provide the parts outside the CDR3, is DSGVTQTPKHLITATGQRVTLRCSPRSGDLSVYWYQQSLDQGLQFLIQYYNGEERAKGNILERFSAQQFPDLHSELNLSSLELGDSALYFCASSVSSGANVLTFGAGSRLTVL.

This chain uses TRBV28 with TRBJ2-7, with TRBD2 matching 9 bases. This CDR3 is 14 amino acids long. Germline trimming cut 7 bases from V and 5 bases from J; bases unmatched to any gene: 9. CDR1 is MDHEN and CDR2 is SYDVKM in the germline V gene. Here the CDR3 reads CASKGGRAPNEQYF. CDR3 nucleotides: TGTGCCAGCAAAGGCGGGAGGGCCCCTAACGAGCAGTACTTC.

This clone is a singleton in its sample. The chain employs TRBV11-2 and TRBJ1-4, with D unclear. V lost 3 bases to trimming and J lost 7 bases, with 9 bases between them. The CDR3 extends over 13 amino acids. Germline V lookup: CDR1 SGHAT, CDR2 FQNNGV. The DNA for the CDR3 is TGTGCCAGCAGCTTCGCAGCGAGTGAAAAACTGTTTTTT. It yields the protein CASSFAASEKLFF.

The chain has TRBV6-1 and TRBJ2-2; the match to TRBD2 covers 10 bases. V dropped 2 bases and J dropped 7; count of bases not matched to a gene: 13. The CDR3 runs to 18 residues. The germline V gene encodes CDR1 MNHNS and CDR2 SASEGT. The CDR3 protein is CASSENPIAGGIGGELFF. The CDR3 DNA reads TGTGCCAGCAGTGAAAACCCCATAGCGGGAGGAATTGGCGGGGAGCTGTTTTTT.

The rearrangement links TRBV2 to TRBJ2-2; 9 nucleotides line up with TRBD1. The CDR3 loop spans 15 amino acids. Germline CDR1 SNHLY, CDR2 FYNNEI. V was pared by 7 bases and J by 4 bases, with 7 bases of the junction left unmatched. The CDR3: CASISGTGITGELFF. For the CDR3, the DNA is TGTGCCAGCATATCCGGGACAGGGATCACCGGGGAGCTGTTTTTT.

V and J are TRBV5-1 and TRBJ2-5, with D perhaps matching TRBD2 (6 bases). The CDR3 has 13 residues. Germline V gene data show CDR1 as SGHRS and CDR2 as YFSETQ. V lost 6 bases and J 1 base, leaving 10 bases between the germline ends. CDR3 nucleotide sequence: TGCGCCAGCAACCGGGACTTCCAAGAGACCCAGTACTTC. Residues: CASNRDFQETQYF.

The CDR3 spells CSVLGNIPENYGYTF. CDR3 nucleotide sequence: TGCAGCGTGTTGGGGAACATTCCGGAGAACTATGGCTACACCTTC. The chain links TRBV29-1 to TRBJ1-2; no clear D gene. Trimming took 6 bases from V and 2 from J, leaving 19 bases between them. The CDR3 is 15 residues long. Germline CDR1 reads SQVTM; CDR2 reads ANQGSEA. The variable domain in full, completed from reference TRBV29-1 and TRBJ1-2, reads SAVISQKPSRDICQRGTSLTIQCQVDSQVTMMFWYRQQPGQSLTLIATANQGSEATYESGFVIDKFPISRPNLTFSTLTVSNMSPEDSSIYLCSVLGNIPENYGYTFGSGTRLTVV.

The chain joins TRBV30 to TRBJ1-5, with 7 bases lining up with TRBD1. CDR1 and CDR2 (germline): GTSNPN, SVGIG (reference sequence). The CDR3 loop spans 13 amino acids. V trimming: 4 bases; J trimming: 7 bases; junction bases outside the gene matches: 7. CDR3 DNA sequence: TGTGCCTGGACAGGGGGTGGAAGCCAGCCCCAGCATTTT. Its translation: CAWTGGGSQPQHF. Complete variable domain (other parts from reference TRBV30 and TRBJ1-5): SQTIHQWPATLVQPVGSPLSLECTVEGTSNPNLYWYRQAAGRGLQLLFYSVGIGQISSEVPQNLSASRPQDRQFILSSKKLLLSDSGFYLCAWTGGGSQPQHFGDGTRLSIL.

The chain uses TRBV10-3 and TRBJ2-3, with D perhaps TRBD1 or TRBD2 (7 bases each). Germline-derived CDR1 and CDR2 are ENHRY and SYGVKD. The CDR3 runs to 16 residues. V was trimmed by 0 bases and J by 5 bases, leaving 15 bases between them. CDR3: CAISESSGGALDTQYF. The DNA for the CDR3 is TGTGCCATCAGTGAGTCATCAGGGGGGGCATTAGATACGCAGTATTTT.

The chain employs TRBV10-3 and TRBJ2-3, with 9 nucleotides matching TRBD2. The J segment lost 4 bases and the V segment lost 0 bases, leaving 2 bases of the junction unmatched. CDR1 is ENHRY and CDR2 is SYGVKD in the germline V gene. This CDR3 has 15 amino acids. This CDR3 reads CAISESGLAADTQYF. The CDR3 DNA sequence: TGTGCCATCAGTGAGTCGGGACTAGCAGCAGATACGCAGTATTTT.

The chain couples TRBV13 to TRBJ2-7; 12 bases line up with TRBD2. The CDR3 sequence is 17 residues long. V gave up 2 bases and J gave up 5 bases; unmatched junction bases: 10. CDR1 is PRHDT, CDR2 FYEKMQ, per germline (reference sequence). In DNA, the CDR3 is TGTGCCAGCAGCTTATCCACCTTCGCTAGCGGGAGGGACGAGCAGTACTTC. It is translated as CASSLSTFASGRDEQYF. Full variable domain (missing parts from reference TRBV13 and TRBJ2-7): AAGVIQSPRHLIKEKRETATLKCYPIPRHDTVYWYQQGPGQDPQFLISFYEKMQSDKGSIPDRFSAQQFSDYHSELNMSSLELGDSALYFCASSLSTFASGRDEQYFGPGTRLTVT.

The V and J genes are TRBV28 and TRBJ2-1, with 8 bases lining up with TRBD1. After removal of 7 bases from V and 9 bases from J, the junction contained 11 bases not matched to a gene. CDR1 MDHEN and CDR2 SYDVKM come from the germline V gene. This CDR3 spans 14 amino acids. As DNA, the CDR3 is TGTGCCAGCAAAGGACAGGGCCCGGTGGGTGAGCAGTTCTTC. Protein sequence: CASKGQGPVGEQFF.

The rearrangement joins TRBV7-2 to TRBJ1-2; D remains ambiguous. This CDR3 is built from 12 residues. The ends were cut back, 2 bases at V and 8 bases at J, with 9 bases in the middle. CDR1 and CDR2 from the germline V gene are SGHTA and FQGNSA. The CDR3 region has the DNA TGTGCCAGCAGCTTATTACATACAGGCTACACCTTC. Protein sequence: CASSLLHTGYTF.

Concerning this clone: Relative to the germline gene, one junction end is altered; a read error may explain this. The V call is TRBV5-1, the J call TRBJ2-2, with TRBD1 identical over 11 bases. Germline CDR1 is SGHRS and CDR2 is YFSETQ. The CDR3 runs to 12 residues. The CDR3 is CASSPGTGGLFF. As DNA, the CDR3 is TGCGCCAGCAGCCCGGGGACAGGGGGGCTGTTTTTT.

This clone was seen only once. This sample also contains other DNA sequences that code for the same CDR3. The CDR3 reads CASSYGTGELFF. The CDR3 nucleotides read TGTGCCAGCAGCTACGGCACCGGGGAGCTGTTTTTT. The V call is TRBV6-5, the J call TRBJ2-2; D is unresolved. The CDR3 has 12 residues. V was trimmed by 6 bases and J by 4 bases, leaving 6 bases between them. Germline CDR1 MNHEY, CDR2 SVGAGI.

The chain joins TRBV9 to TRBJ2-1; D might be TRBD1 (5 bases). V was cut by 3 bases and J by 6 bases, with 13 bases left in between. Germline V gene sequence: CDR1 SGDLS, CDR2 YYNGEE. The CDR3 is made up of 14 amino acids. The DNA of the CDR3 is TGTGCCAGCAGCGAAAGGGGCCGCATCAATGAGCAGTTCTTC. Its protein product is CASSERGRINEQFF. Complete variable domain (other parts from reference TRBV9 and TRBJ2-1): DSGVTQTPKHLITATGQRVTLRCSPRSGDLSVYWYQQSLDQGLQFLIQYYNGEERAKGNILERFSAQQFPDLHSELNLSSLELGDSALYFCASSERGRINEQFFGPGTRLTVL.

The chain uses TRBV9 and TRBJ2-2; TRBD2 is a possible D gene (5 bases). V was cut by 0 bases and J by 4 bases, with 10 bases left in between. Germline CDR1 SGDLS, CDR2 YYNGEE. CDR3 length: 15 amino acids. In DNA, the CDR3 is TGTGCCAGCAGCGTAGATCCGGGAACCACCGGGGAGCTGTTTTTT. It yields the protein CASSVDPGTTGELFF.